This is a list of T cell receptor beta chains from one sample in a study of cytomegalovirus exposure and HLA in healthy donors. TCRdb keeps only in-frame clones here, not all; method: immunoSEQ multiplex PCR. The table lists roughly 100,000 clones, about 70% of them singletons. The specimen sequenced was PBMCs. These receptors all stem from a young man in good health and CMV-seronegative. Both conserved end residues are part of each CDR3. D genes are given only for firm matches. Size values are once, few and many counts, or a class for expanded clones, and some rows have none.

d_call j_call v_call clone_size cdr3_aa cdr3_nt
TRBD1 TRBJ1-4 TRBV5-4 - CASSFRQGAVSGEKLFF TGTGCCAGCAGCTTCAGACAGGGGGCCGTTTCGGGTGAAAAACTGTTTTTT
TRBD1 TRBJ2-5 TRBV5-1 - CASTPLRGSQETQYF TGCGCCAGCACTCCCCTCAGGGGGTCTCAAGAGACCCAGTACTTC
TRBD2 TRBJ2-5 TRBV14 - CASSLGLAALQETQYF TGTGCCAGCAGCCTCGGACTAGCGGCTCTTCAAGAGACCCAGTACTTC
TRBD2 TRBJ2-1 TRBV19 - CASSRTSGSYNEQFF TGTGCCAGTAGTAGGACTAGCGGCTCCTACAATGAGCAGTTCTTC
- TRBJ2-7 TRBV7-3 - CASSSQEVEQYF TGTGCCAGCAGCTCCCAGGAGGTTGAGCAGTACTTC
TRBD2 TRBJ2-1 TRBV7-2 - CASTVSGGSYNEQFF TGTGCCAGCACCGTTAGCGGGGGGTCCTACAATGAGCAGTTCTTC
TRBD2 TRBJ2-1 TRBV4-3 few CASSQVAGGSAIDNEQFF TGCGCCAGCAGCCAAGTAGCGGGAGGCTCAGCGATCGACAATGAGCAGTTCTTC
TRBD1 TRBJ1-1 TRBV29-1 - CSWRDSSNTEAFF TGCTCATGGCGGGACAGCTCGAACACTGAAGCTTTCTTT
TRBD2 TRBJ2-5 TRBV14 - CASSPLTSGILKTQYF TGTGCCAGCAGCCCCCTGACTAGCGGGATCCTAAAGACCCAGTACTTC
TRBD1 TRBJ1-2 TRBV6-4 - CASSPGQSPYGYTF TGTGCCAGCAGCCCGGGACAGAGTCCCTATGGCTACACCTTC
- TRBJ2-1 TRBV5-1 - CASSLDRRYNEQFF TGCGCCAGCAGCTTGGATAGGAGATACAATGAGCAGTTCTTC
- TRBJ1-4 TRBV6-1 once CAIGGITNEKLFF TGTGCGATCGGAGGGATAACTAATGAAAAACTGTTTTTT
TRBD1 TRBJ1-1 TRBV29-1 - CSVQTGVGIAEAFF TGCAGCGTCCAGACAGGGGTGGGGATAGCTGAAGCTTTCTTT
- TRBJ1-4 TRBV5-1 few CASSLGSRGSKEKLFF TGCGCCAGCAGCTTGGGTTCACGGGGGTCGAAAGAAAAACTGTTTTTT
TRBD1 TRBJ2-5 TRBV6-1 - CASSLLTTGEETQYF TGTGCCAGCAGCCTACTTACAACAGGGGAAGAGACCCAGTACTTC
TRBD2 TRBJ2-4 TRBV29-1 - CSVGIGGSGAAKNSQYF TGCAGCGTTGGAATCGGCGGGAGCGGGGCGGCCAAAAACAGTCAGTACTTC
TRBD2 TRBJ2-3 TRBV6-4 few CASSKAAGEGTDTQYF TGTGCCAGCAGTAAAGCGGCGGGAGAAGGAACAGATACGCAGTATTTT
TRBD1 TRBJ1-1 TRBV30 - CAWDEGWGQVNTEAFF TGTGCCTGGGACGAGGGGTGGGGACAGGTGAACACTGAAGCTTTCTTT